Below, one T cell receptor (beta chain) is given with its context. A much larger clonotype is one base distant, so this may be a read error. The source of the sample is a study of kidney transplant recipient with SARS-CoV-2 infection. Using its own MiXCR run on the reads, TCRdb lists one record per CDR3 protein. The sample includes approximately 240,000 distinct CDR3 sequences, about 28% seen only once; the top ten take less than 8.5%. CDR1 is SGHTA and CDR2 is FQGNSA in the germline V gene. V lost 5 bases, J lost 4 bases, and 23 bases lay in between. The CDR3 is made up of 17 amino acids. This rearrangement joins TRBV7-2 to TRBJ1-2; maybe TRBD1 (5 bases). This TCR came from a male patient aged 25-45 years who had COVID-19 and was a kidney transplant recipient. Some of these T cells may belong to the graft donor. This specimen was a blood sample, taken at baseline and on roughly day 120 from a kidney transplant recipient. The CDR3 nucleotides read TGTGCCAGCAGCATAGTTGACAGAGACAGAAAGACCTATGGCTACACCTTC. It specifies CASSIVDRDRKTYGYTF.